The clone carrying this T cell receptor (beta chain) was counted between two and nine times. The PCR ran on 60 Vbeta and 13 Jbeta primers. The method was immunoSEQ multiplex PCR; TCRdb's version includes in-frame clones alone and lacks a portion of them. The data show around 200,000 clones, roughly four fifths seen once. The data are from a study of cytomegalovirus exposure and HLA in healthy donors. The CDR3 consists of 12 residues. Trimming took 0 bases from V and 8 from J, leaving 8 bases between them. Germline CDR1 and CDR2: SGHDT and YYEEEE. The sequenced sample consisted of PBMCs. The TCR was taken from a woman aged 25 to 39 in good health and CMV-seropositive. This chain uses TRBV5-6 with TRBJ1-2, with D possibly TRBD1 on 5 matching bases. In DNA, the CDR3 is TGTGCCAGCAGCTTGGCGGGGGGAGGCTACACCTTC. This gives the protein CASSLAGGGYTF. The complete variable domain, with remaining parts taken from reference TRBV5-6 and TRBJ1-2, reads DAGVTQSPTHLIKTRGQQVTLRCSPKSGHDTVSWYQQALGQGPQFIFQYYEEEERQRGNFPDRFSGHQFPNYSSELNVNALLLGDSALYLCASSLAGGGYTFGSGTRLTVV.